This is a list of T cell receptor beta chains from one sample in a study of CD8 T cells in ankylosing spondylitis. TCRdb ran MiXCR on the 5' RACE reads and lists one entry per CDR3 protein. The sample includes more than 600,000 distinct CDR3 sequences, about 20% of them seen just once. The material sequenced was blood, either unsorted or a sorted T cell fraction (not recorded which). Source of these receptors: a male donor with ankylosing spondylitis. Both conserved end residues are part of each CDR3. The D gene is left open where the match is weak. A row's size may be missing; if present it is once, few, many or a size class.

TRBJ1-3 NA TRBV7-8 NA CASSFSYSGNTIYF TGTGCCAGCAGCTTCAGTTACTCTGGAAACACCATATATTTT
TRBJ1-2 NA TRBV5-5 few CASSWAEGTTYGYTF TGTGCCAGCAGCTGGGCGGAGGGGACAACCTATGGCTACACCTTC
TRBJ1-2 NA TRBV2 NA CASSWGGPNYGYTF TGTGCCAGCTCCTGGGGTGGCCCTAACTATGGCTACACCTTC
TRBJ2-7 TRBD2 TRBV28 NA CASSGLAPLVGEQYF TGTGCCAGCAGTGGACTAGCCCCTTTGGTCGGCGAGCAGTACTTC
TRBJ2-1 NA TRBV5-6 few CASSPPPGIHSNEQFF TGTGCCAGCAGCCCGCCACCCGGGATCCACAGCAATGAGCAGTTCTTC
TRBJ1-5 NA TRBV12-3/TRBV12-4 NA CASSPRTSLLSAQHF TGTGCCAGCAGTCCACGGACGAGTCTTTTATCAGCCCAGCATTTT
TRBJ2-1 NA TRBV19 NA CASSRTRNEQFF TGTGCCAGTAGTAGAACTAGAAATGAGCAGTTCTTC
TRBJ2-3 NA TRBV4-2 NA CASRWGASTDTQYF TGTGCCAGCAGGTGGGGGGCTAGCACAGATACGCAGTATTTT
TRBJ1-2 NA TRBV12-3/TRBV12-4 few CASSDLMGDTF TGTGCCAGCAGCGACCTAATGGGGGACACCTTC
TRBJ1-1 NA TRBV12-3/TRBV12-4 many CASTPGEGETEAFF TGTGCCAGCACCCCCGGGGAAGGGGAAACTGAAGCTTTCTTT
TRBJ1-1 NA TRBV2 NA CASSEEGDRGTEAFF TGTGCCAGCAGTGAAGAGGGAGACAGAGGGACTGAAGCTTTCTTT
TRBJ2-1 NA TRBV29-1 many CSVNPGTRKGDEQFF TGCAGCGTCAACCCGGGGACACGCAAAGGGGATGAGCAGTTCTTC
TRBJ2-1 TRBD2 TRBV6-4 NA CASSATSGGHNEQFF TGTGCCAGCAGTGCAACTAGCGGGGGCCACAATGAGCAGTTCTTC
TRBJ2-3 NA TRBV4-3 few CASSQTISTDTQYF TGCGCCAGCAGCCAGACAATTAGCACAGATACGCAGTATTTT
TRBJ1-2 NA TRBV6-5 NA CASSYGQFYGYTF TGTGCCAGCAGTTACGGACAGTTTTATGGCTACACCTTC
TRBJ2-5 NA TRBV28 few CASKWRGTQGTQYF TGTGCCAGCAAGTGGAGGGGGACCCAAGGGACCCAGTACTTC
TRBJ2-6 NA TRBV4-2 NA CASSQGRGAANVLTF TGTGCCAGCAGCCAAGGCCGGGGTGCGGCCAACGTCCTGACTTTC
TRBJ2-2 TRBD2 TRBV29-1 NA CSVEEGLAGAVGELFF TGCAGCGTTGAAGAGGGCCTAGCGGGAGCGGTCGGGGAGCTGTTTTTT
TRBJ2-7 TRBD2 TRBV7-9 NA CASSFSGTSREQYF TGTGCCAGCAGCTTTTCCGGGACTAGCAGAGAGCAGTACTTC
TRBJ2-7 TRBD1 TRBV28 few CASSSPGTGYEQYF TGTGCCAGCAGTTCCCCCGGGACAGGCTACGAGCAGTACTTC
TRBJ2-7 TRBD2 TRBV4-2 NA CASSQRALGGVYEQYF TGTGCCAGCAGCCAGAGGGCCCTTGGGGGGGTTTACGAGCAGTACTTC
TRBJ1-1 NA TRBV30 NA CAWSVWLNTEAFF TGTGCCTGGAGTGTATGGTTGAACACTGAAGCTTTCTTT
TRBJ2-7 NA TRBV3-1 NA CASSQPAMGRAYEQYF TGTGCCAGCAGCCAACCCGCTATGGGCAGGGCCTACGAGCAGTACTTC
TRBJ1-2 NA TRBV7-9 few CASSFLPGQREGYTF TGTGCCAGCAGCTTTTTACCGGGACAAAGAGAAGGCTACACCTTC
TRBJ2-3 TRBD2 TRBV9 NA CASSVGGLAGGTDTQYF TGTGCCAGCAGCGTAGGGGGACTAGCGGGGGGCACAGATACGCAGTATTTT
TRBJ2-3 NA TRBV7-3 NA CASSLTAGSADTQYF TGTGCCAGCAGCTTAACAGCGGGCTCCGCAGATACGCAGTATTTT
TRBJ2-1 TRBD2 TRBV10-3 NA CAISGPPGGSSYNEQFF TGTGCCATCAGTGGCCCGCCCGGGGGGAGCTCCTACAATGAGCAGTTCTTC
TRBJ2-7 NA TRBV6-1 few CASSESGPYEQYF TGTGCCAGCAGTGAATCCGGACCCTACGAGCAGTACTTC
TRBJ2-1 TRBD2 TRBV5-1 few CASSLGPTSGGSNEQFF TGCGCCAGCAGCTTGGGGCCTACTAGCGGGGGGTCCAATGAGCAGTTCTTC
TRBJ2-1 NA TRBV11-2 NA CASSLAGDPRNEQFF TGTGCCAGCAGCTTAGCGGGGGACCCGCGCAATGAGCAGTTCTTC
TRBJ2-1 NA TRBV29-1 few CSVGNRNNEQFF TGCAGCGTTGGAAACAGAAACAATGAGCAGTTCTTC
TRBJ1-2 TRBD1 TRBV7-9 NA CASSLEDRGGGYTF TGTGCCAGCAGCTTAGAGGACAGGGGCGGGGGCTACACCTTC
TRBJ2-2 TRBD1 TRBV12-3/TRBV12-4 NA CASSFVWGQRATGELFF TGTGCCAGCAGTTTTGTGTGGGGACAGCGAGCCACCGGGGAGCTGTTTTTT
TRBJ1-2 TRBD1 TRBV9 NA CASSVGTGGGYTF TGTGCCAGCAGCGTAGGGACAGGGGGTGGCTACACCTTC
TRBJ1-3 NA TRBV12-5 NA CASGLPITGYGAVNTIYF TGTGCTAGTGGTTTGCCCATCACAGGGTACGGGGCTGTAAACACCATATATTTT
TRBJ2-5 NA TRBV7-2 few CASSLDPEETQYF TGTGCCAGCAGCTTAGACCCGGAAGAGACCCAGTACTTC
TRBJ1-1 NA TRBV5-1 few CASSIGRGKTEAFF TGCGCCAGCTCGATTGGACGGGGAAAGACTGAAGCTTTCTTT
TRBJ2-7 TRBD1 TRBV20-1 NA CSSRGLKEQYF TGCAGTTCGAGGGGGCTCAAAGAGCAGTACTTC
TRBJ2-1 TRBD2 TRBV20-1 NA CSARTKEAGGNNEQFF TGCAGTGCTCGCACCAAGGAGGCGGGGGGGAACAATGAGCAGTTCTTC
TRBJ1-1 NA TRBV20-1 few CSASYDRNTEAFF TGCAGTGCTAGTTATGACAGAAACACTGAAGCTTTCTTT